The clone carrying this T cell receptor beta chain was counted at least ten times. This entry comes from a study of human T cells and chemical hapten exposure. The CDR3 totals 12 residues. The V and J ends lost 3 bases and 3 bases respectively, with 7 bases between them. In germline, CDR1 is DFQATT, CDR2 SNEGSKA (reference sequence). Time point of the sample: pre-sensitization, week 0. Treatment here: therapeutic diphenylcyclopropenone sensitization with weekly scalp DPC. TCRdb reprocessed the RACE reads via MiXCR and lists one record per CDR3 protein. The sample records about 250,000 distinct CDR3 sequences, around 7.3% being singletons.

This rearrangement joins TRBV20-1 to TRBJ2-3; no reliable D call. The sequenced sample was whole blood, obtained in connection with sensitization to the hapten diphenylcyclopropenone (DPC). The TCR originated in a man between 18 and 35 years old with alopecia areata. Some clones in this sample may be carry-over from other donors' samples. This CDR3 is CSARGDTDTQYF. The CDR3 bases are TGCAGTGCTAGGGGTGATACAGATACGCAGTATTTT.